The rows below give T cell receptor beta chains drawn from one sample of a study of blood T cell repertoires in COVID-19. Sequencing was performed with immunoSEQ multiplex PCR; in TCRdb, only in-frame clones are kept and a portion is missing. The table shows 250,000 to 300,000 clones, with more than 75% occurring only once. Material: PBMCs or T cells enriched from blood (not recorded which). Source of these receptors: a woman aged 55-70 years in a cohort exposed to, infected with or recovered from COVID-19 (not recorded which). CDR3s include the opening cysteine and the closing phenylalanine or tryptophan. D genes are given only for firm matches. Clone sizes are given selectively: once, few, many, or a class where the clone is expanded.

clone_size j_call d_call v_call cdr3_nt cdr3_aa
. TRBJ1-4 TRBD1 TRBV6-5 TGTGCCAGCAGTCGACAGGGGGATGAAAAACTGTTTTTT CASSRQGDEKLFF
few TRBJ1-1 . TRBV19 TGTGCCAGTAGTTCCGGGTCCCAGGGCATGAACACTGAAGCTTTCTTT CASSSGSQGMNTEAFF
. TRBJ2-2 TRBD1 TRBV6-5 TGTGCCAGCAGCCGGACAGGGGACACCGGGGAGCTGTTTTTT CASSRTGDTGELFF
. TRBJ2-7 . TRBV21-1 TGTGCCAGCAGCCTCTTTACACGGGGATCCTACGAGCAGTACTTC CASSLFTRGSYEQYF
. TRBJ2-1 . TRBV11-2 TGTGCCAGCAGCTTAGAATTGCGAGGTTTAGGAGAGCAGTTCTTC CASSLELRGLGEQFF
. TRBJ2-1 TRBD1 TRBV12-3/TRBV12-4 TGTGCCAGCAGCTTAGGGGGCGCCGGGCAGTTCTTC CASSLGGAGQFF
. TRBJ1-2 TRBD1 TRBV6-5 TGTGCCACCGGGACAGTAACCGGCTACACCTTC CATGTVTGYTF
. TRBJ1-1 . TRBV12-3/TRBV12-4 TGTGCCAGCAGTTTAACTGACACTGAAGCTTTCTTT CASSLTDTEAFF
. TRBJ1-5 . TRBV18 TGTGCCAGCTCACCACAAGGGGGACAGCCCCAGCATTTT CASSPQGGQPQHF
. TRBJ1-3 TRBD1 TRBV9 TGTGCCAGCAGCGTAGGTATTGGACAGGGGGCTGGAAACACCATATATTTT CASSVGIGQGAGNTIYF
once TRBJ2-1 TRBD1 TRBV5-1 TGCGCCAGCAGCTCAGGACAGGGGAACTCCTACAATGAGCAGTTCTTC CASSSGQGNSYNEQFF
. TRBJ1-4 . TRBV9 TGTGCCAGCAGCGTTCAGGGTACTAATGAAAAACTGTTTTTT CASSVQGTNEKLFF
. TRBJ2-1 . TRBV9 TGTGCCAGCAGCGTATCGAGCGGGCCCAATGAGCAGTTCTTC CASSVSSGPNEQFF
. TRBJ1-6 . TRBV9 TGTGCCAGCAGCGTAGGGGACACAAATTCACCCCTCCACTTT CASSVGDTNSPLHF
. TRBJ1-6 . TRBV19 TGTGCCAGTAGTACCGCGAATTCACCCCTCCACTTT CASSTANSPLHF
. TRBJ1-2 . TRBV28 TGTGCCAGCAGTTATCCGGGAGGGGGTCGCTATGGCTACACCTTC CASSYPGGGRYGYTF
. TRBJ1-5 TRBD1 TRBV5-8 TGTGCCAGCAGCTTGGGGCAGGGGGCATATCAGCCCCAGCATTTT CASSLGQGAYQPQHF
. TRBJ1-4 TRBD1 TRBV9 TGTGCCAGCAGCGTAGACAGGGGTGGAACTAATGAAAAACTGTTTTTT CASSVDRGGTNEKLFF
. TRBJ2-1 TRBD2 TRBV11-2 TGTGCCAGCAGCTTAGAGGGACTAGCGAATGAGCAGTTCTTC CASSLEGLANEQFF
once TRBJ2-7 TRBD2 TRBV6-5 TGTGCCAGCAGTTACTCCGGGACTAGCGGCTACGAGCAGTACTTC CASSYSGTSGYEQYF
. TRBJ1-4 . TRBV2 TGTGCCAGCAGGCCCGGACAGACTAATGAAAAACTGTTTTTT CASRPGQTNEKLFF
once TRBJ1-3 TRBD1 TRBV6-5 TGTGCCAGCACTCCCGACAGGGGCTTTGGAAACACCATATATTTT CASTPDRGFGNTIYF
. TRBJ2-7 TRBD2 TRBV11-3 TGTGCCAGCAGCGATCGGACTAGCGGGAGAAACGAGCAGTACTTC CASSDRTSGRNEQYF
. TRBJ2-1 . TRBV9 TGTGCCAGCAGCGACCCCCTAAGGACACGAGACAATGAGCAGTTCTTC CASSDPLRTRDNEQFF
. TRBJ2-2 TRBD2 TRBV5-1 TGCGCCAGCAGCACATCACTAGCGGGAAACACCGGGGAGCTGTTTTTT CASSTSLAGNTGELFF
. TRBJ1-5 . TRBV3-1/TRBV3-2 TGTGCCAGCAGCCATGGGACATATAGCAATCAGCCCCAGCATTTT CASSHGTYSNQPQHF
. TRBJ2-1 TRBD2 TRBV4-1 TGCGCCAGCGGAACTAGCGGTTCCTACAATGAGCAGTTCTTC CASGTSGSYNEQFF
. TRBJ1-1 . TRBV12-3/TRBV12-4 TGTGCCAGCAGTGACAGGAACACTGAAGCTTTCTTT CASSDRNTEAFF
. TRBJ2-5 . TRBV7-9 TGTGCCAGCAGTCTTCAAGAGACCCAGTACTTC CASSLQETQYF
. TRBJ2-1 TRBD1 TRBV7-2 TGTGCCAGCAGCTTAACCGGGACAGTCCTGTTCTTC CASSLTGTVLFF
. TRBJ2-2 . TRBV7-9 TGTGCCAGCAGCGCACAGGGTAGCCTCGACACCGGGGAGCTGTTTTTT CASSAQGSLDTGELFF
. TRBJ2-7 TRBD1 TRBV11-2 TGTGCCAGCAGCTTAAGGGCAGGGGACAGGCCGGACGAGCAGTACTTC CASSLRAGDRPDEQYF
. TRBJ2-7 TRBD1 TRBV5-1 TGCGCCAGCAGCCCCTCGACAGGGGACAACTACGAGCAGTACTTC CASSPSTGDNYEQYF
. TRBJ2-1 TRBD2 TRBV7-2 TGTGCCAGTGAGCGGGAACGCTCCTACAATGAGCAGTTCTTC CASERERSYNEQFF
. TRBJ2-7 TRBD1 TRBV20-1 TGCAGTGCTAGTGGGACAGGGGGCTTAGGCGAGCAGTACTTC CSASGTGGLGEQYF
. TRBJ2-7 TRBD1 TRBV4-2 TGTGCCAGCAGCCAAGAGTACCCAGGGGGTAGCTACGAGCAGTACTTC CASSQEYPGGSYEQYF
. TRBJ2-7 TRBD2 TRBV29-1 TGCAGCGTGGGGGGGACCTCCTACGAGCAGTACTTC CSVGGTSYEQYF
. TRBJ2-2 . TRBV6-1 TGTGCCAGCAGTGAATTCGGGACATGGAGCACCGGGGAGCTGTTTTTT CASSEFGTWSTGELFF
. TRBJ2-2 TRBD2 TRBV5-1 TGCGCCAGCAGCTTGGCAACTAGCGGACTTATCAACACCGGGGAGCTGTTTTTT CASSLATSGLINTGELFF
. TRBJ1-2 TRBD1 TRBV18 TGTGCCAGCTCACCGACAGGGGGCCGTGGCTACACCTTC CASSPTGGRGYTF
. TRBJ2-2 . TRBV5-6 TGTGCCAGCAGCTTAAGGTTGAGCGGGTCGAACACCGGGGAGCTGTTTTTT CASSLRLSGSNTGELFF
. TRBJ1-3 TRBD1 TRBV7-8 TGTGCCAGCAGCTTGATGCCCGGGACAGGGATAAACACCATATATTTT CASSLMPGTGINTIYF
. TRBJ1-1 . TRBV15 TGTGCCACCAGTTCCTCTCTGAACACTGAAGCTTTCTTT CATSSSLNTEAFF
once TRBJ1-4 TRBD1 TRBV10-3 TGTGCCATCAGTGAGGGACAGGGTAATGAAAAACTGTTTTTT CAISEGQGNEKLFF
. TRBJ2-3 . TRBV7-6 TGTGCCAGCAGCCCAGCCATAGGAAGGGAGGTGGGCACAGATACGCAGTATTTT CASSPAIGREVGTDTQYF
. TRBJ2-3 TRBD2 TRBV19 TGTGCCAGTAGTAACGCGGGAGCTTCAGATACGCAGTATTTT CASSNAGASDTQYF
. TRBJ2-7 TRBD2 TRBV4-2 TGTGCCAGCAGCCAAGGGGCTAGCGGGAGCTACGAGCAGTACTTC CASSQGASGSYEQYF
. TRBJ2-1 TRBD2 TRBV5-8 TGTGCCAGCAGCTCGTGGCGGGAGGTCCAGGACAATGAGCAGTTCTTC CASSSWREVQDNEQFF